This T cell receptor beta chain was recovered during a study of blood T cell repertoires in COVID-19 (dated by TCRdb to the early 2020s). Context from the whole study: Samples covering the acute and convalescent phases of COVID-19 were provided by collaborators in the United States, Italy and Spain. The repertoires were released in a freely available public database intended as a resource for research on the immune response to SARS-CoV-2. Where available, HLA class I and class II types were obtained from metadata supplied by the sample provider rather than from assay-based typing. Nearly every sample came with metadata listing a de-identified subject ID, COVID-19 status, age in years and sex. The material from the prospective study consisted of cDNA or gDNA derived from T cells, B-cell-depleted T cells, or PBMCs. Samples came from the ongoing ImmuneRACE study (first 160 participants) plus 1,254 subjects from 6 global collaborators. Deeply sampled blood TCRbeta repertoires from subjects exposed to, actively infected with, or recovered from COVID-19 were included in the dataset. Study-wide conclusions, independent of this receptor: The quantity of clinical and demographic metadata differed by source and by participant and was supplied without curation.

Collaborating institutions collected whole blood in K2EDTA tubes following their own protocols. For TCRbeta analysis, collaborators shipped samples as frozen whole blood, isolated PBMCs, or DNA extracted from either of those sample types. Including the terminal cysteine and phenylalanine, the CDR3 comprises 15 residues. Solely the CDR3 DNA is kept, with 45 bases framed from the first base. V is pared back by 3 bases and J by 3 bases, with 15 bases lying between the germline termini. Looking up the germline V gene yields CDR1 SNHLY and CDR2 FYNNEI. TCRbeta CDR3 regions were amplified from genomic DNA by means of the immunoSEQ Assay, a bias-controlled multiplex PCR. Concerning the study's data processing: The number of nucleated cells in each sample was estimated by amplification of reference gene primers within the assay. Sequence reads were collapsed and filtered to measure the absolute abundance of every unique TCRbeta CDR3 rearrangement. For each sample, productive Simpson clonality was calculated by taking the square root of Simpson's diversity index across productive rearrangements. TCRdb provides this immuneACCESS table in a form limited to in-frame rearrangements. Some clones are lacking; in checked studies, under half of them reflect an unresolved V gene, and why the rest are absent is not known. Clone size and the V and J calls come from that table; the DNA yielded D and trimming. This sample comprises around 230,000 clones, approximately 82% of them detected only once. More than 8% of the sample comes from the top ten.

With regard to this clone: Its antigen remains unidentified. No base-level quality is on record; no much larger clone is a single base apart.

The sequence is built from TRBV2 and TRBJ2-7; TRBD2 is perhaps the D gene, given 6 matching bases. This TCR was sampled from a woman between 45 and 60 years old with acute or convalescent COVID-19. The material sequenced was peripheral blood. The nucleotide sequence is TGTGCCAGCAGTGATAGGGCGGGATCCATCTACGAGCAGTACTTC. It codes for CASSDRAGSIYEQYF.